This TCR beta chain was found in a study of Graves' ophthalmopathy and Graves' hyperthyroidism. Beta-chain TCR CDR3 regions were amplified from RNA transcripts. RT-PCR with HTBI primers came first, then second-round multiplex PCR. Each CDR3 protein is one row after TCRdb ran MiXCR on the multiplex PCR reads. The data hold about 590,000 distinct CDR3 sequences, with under 45% observed a single time. This clonotype appeared a single time. There are 13 residues in the CDR3. V gave up 2 bases and J gave up 4 bases, with 8 bases separating them. CDR1 is ENHRY and CDR2 is SYGVKD in the germline V gene. This TCR derives from an adult man with Graves' hyperthyroidism. Input material: peripheral blood or thyroid tissue (not recorded which). This chain links TRBV10-3 with TRBJ1-1, with a weak D call TRBD1 (5 bases). The CDR3 here is CAISEGGGTEAFF. CDR3 nucleotide sequence: TGTGCCATCAGTGAGGGGGGGGGCACTGAAGCTTTCTTT.